This record concerns one T cell receptor beta chain sequence. The sample belongs to a study of blood T cell repertoires in COVID-19. Study background: In each case, the material was cDNA or gDNA derived from T cells, B-cell-depleted T cells, or PBMCs.

Using immunoSEQ multiplex PCR, the repertoire was profiled, and TCRdb retains in-frame clones only, with some absent. The data contain about 180,000 clones, 84% of them singletons. CDR3 length: 14 amino acids. The J segment lost 5 bases and the V segment lost 5 bases, leaving 10 bases of the junction unmatched. In germline, CDR1 is GTSNPN, CDR2 SVGIG (reference sequence). Recruitment covered over 20 US areas and drew participants whose ages spanned about 18 to 89 years. For recovered donors of Cohort 3, there were two negative PCRs, clearance, or symptom resolution. The sequenced sample consisted of PBMCs or T cells enriched from blood (not recorded which). The receptor was derived from a man aged 50-59 years who had recovered from COVID-19. This chain links TRBV30 with TRBJ2-7, with 9 nucleotides matching TRBD2. DNA for the CDR3: TGTGCCTGGGCGGGGGGGGTGAGCATCCACGAGCAGTACTTC. Its protein product is CAWAGGVSIHEQYF. The full variable domain, completed using reference TRBV30 and TRBJ2-7, is SQTIHQWPATLVQPVGSPLSLECTVEGTSNPNLYWYRQAAGRGLQLLFYSVGIGQISSEVPQNLSASRPQDRQFILSSKKLLLSDSGFYLCAWAGGVSIHEQYFGPGTRLTVT.